One and the same sample provided the 29 T cell receptor beta chains below, sequenced in a study of blood T cell repertoires in COVID-19. Data came from immunoSEQ multiplex PCR; TCRdb stores just in-frame clones and leaves some out. The sample includes 130,000 to 150,000 clones, 87% of them seen just once. Source material: PBMCs or T cells enriched from blood (not recorded which). The source is a woman in her 40s who had been exposed to COVID-19.

A remark on this clone: The same CDR3 arises from other DNA sequences in this sample as well. The V call is TRBV19, the J call TRBJ2-7, with 8 nucleotides matching TRBD1. V shed 3 bases and J 0 bases; nucleotides not matched to a gene: 1. The CDR3 contains 14 residues. Germline CDR1 and CDR2: LNHDA and SQIVND (reference sequence). Written as DNA, the CDR3 is TGTGCCAGTAGTATTACAGGGGGCTCCTACGAGCAGTACTTC. Encoded protein: CASSITGGSYEQYF.

The gene calls are TRBV7-9 and TRBJ1-5, with no clear D. From germline, CDR1 is SEHNR and CDR2 FQNEAQ (reference sequence). Between the trimmed V and J ends, which lost 1 base and 6 bases, there was a span of 7 bases. The CDR3 contains 13 residues. CDR3 protein: CASSLDSGQPQHF. CDR3 coding DNA: TGTGCCAGCAGCTTAGATTCGGGTCAGCCCCAGCATTTT.

V gene TRBV7-3 combines with J gene TRBJ2-1, with TRBD2 identical over 8 bases. Germline loops: CDR1 SGHTA, CDR2 FQGTGA. CDR3 length: 15 amino acids. V lost 5 bases, J lost 3 bases, and 6 bases stayed unmatched. The CDR3 region is CASSPTGGLYNEQFF. CDR3 coding DNA: TGTGCCAGCAGCCCGACGGGGGGGCTCTACAATGAGCAGTTCTTC.

This clone came up once. V usage is TRBV7-7 and J usage is TRBJ1-4, with no clear D. Germline V gene sequence: CDR1 SSHAT, CDR2 FNYEAQ (reference sequence). The V and J ends lost 1 base and 0 bases respectively, with 12 bases between them. This CDR3 spans 17 amino acids. CDR3 loop: CASSLVERRATNEKLFF. In DNA form, the CDR3 reads TGTGCCAGCAGCTTAGTCGAGAGGCGTGCAACTAATGAAAAACTGTTTTTT. Full variable domain (outside the CDR3, taken from reference TRBV7-7 and TRBJ1-4): GAGVSQSPRYKVTKRGQDVTLRCDPISSHATLYWYQQALGQGPEFLTYFNYEAQPDKSGLPSDRFSAERPEGSISTLTIQRTEQRDSAMYRCASSLVERRATNEKLFFGSGTQLSVL.

This rearrangement joins TRBV6-2 or TRBV6-3 to TRBJ2-2; TRBD1 aligns across 9 bases. Per the germline V gene, CDR1 is MNHEY and CDR2 is SVGEGT. This CDR3 spans 16 amino acids. With 2 bases clipped from V and 6 bases from J, the junction kept 7 bases outside the gene matches. The CDR3 is CASSYQDRGRAGELFF. The CDR3 DNA reads as TGTGCCAGCAGTTACCAGGACAGGGGACGAGCCGGGGAGCTGTTTTTT.

The gene calls are TRBV28 and TRBJ1-1; 7 positions agree with TRBD1. Unmatched junction bases numbered 12, after V lost 6 bases and J lost 2 bases. In germline, CDR1 is MDHEN, CDR2 SYDVKM. The CDR3 covers 16 residues. CDR3 in amino acids: CASRGIDRAKNTEAFF. As DNA, the CDR3 is TGTGCCAGCAGGGGGATTGACAGGGCAAAAAACACTGAAGCTTTCTTT.

CDR3 coding DNA: TGCGCCAGCAGCCAAGTCCTGGACAGGGGCCGTTACTCTGGAAACACCATATATTTT. Amino acids: CASSQVLDRGRYSGNTIYF. J is TRBJ1-3 and V is TRBV4-3; 9 bases fit TRBD1. J gave up 0 bases and V 1 base, and 10 bases lay outside the gene matches. The CDR3 spans 19 residues. Germline loops: CDR1 LGHNA, CDR2 YSLEER.

This chain connects TRBV15 to TRBJ2-3, with D possibly being TRBD2 (5 bases). The ends were cut back, 5 bases at V and 2 bases at J, with 14 bases in the middle. The CDR3 length is 15 residues. Per germline, CDR1 LNHNV and CDR2 YYDKDF (reference sequence). The CDR3 DNA follows: TGTGCCACCAGCGCATCTAGAGGACTCACAGATACGCAGTATTTT. This translates into CATSASRGLTDTQYF.

V and J are TRBV6-1 and TRBJ1-4; perhaps TRBD1 as D (5 bases). V lost 0 bases and J lost 10, with 12 bases in between. CDR1 and CDR2 from the germline V gene are MNHNS and SASEGT. CDR3 length: 14 residues. The CDR3: CASSEAGVDGKLFF. The CDR3 DNA sequence: TGTGCCAGCAGTGAAGCAGGGGTAGACGGAAAACTGTTTTTT.

A single count supports this clone. The chain combines TRBV6-1 with TRBJ2-7; 8 nucleotides align to TRBD1. The CDR3 covers 16 residues. The V segment lost 1 base and the J segment 2 bases; nucleotides outside the gene matches: 7. Germline lookup yields CDR1 MNHNS and CDR2 SASEGT. This CDR3 is CASSEGLGQGTYEQYF. The CDR3 nucleotides read TGTGCCAGCAGTGAAGGGCTTGGACAGGGAACCTACGAGCAGTACTTC.

The chain carries TRBV5-4 and TRBJ2-2, with 8 bases aligning to TRBD1. J gave up 8 bases and V 0 bases, and 9 bases lay outside the gene matches. There are 16 residues in the CDR3. Germline V gives CDR1 SGHNT, CDR2 YYREEE (reference sequence). The CDR3 is CASSLGTGWGTGELFF. In DNA form, the CDR3 reads TGTGCCAGCAGCTTGGGGACAGGGTGGGGTACGGGGGAGCTGTTTTTT.

This clone was detected only a few times. CDR3 nucleotides: TGTGCCAGCAGCCCTGAGACAGTACCGAATGAAAAACTGTTTTTT. Residues: CASSPETVPNEKLFF. The J gene is TRBJ1-4, the V gene TRBV5-5; tentative D call: TRBD1 (5 bases). CDR3 length: 15 amino acids. Germline loops: CDR1 SGHKS, CDR2 YYEKEE (reference sequence). Deletions cut 4 bases from V and 5 bases from J, with 15 bases between.

V is TRBV10-3 and J is TRBJ2-5, with 8 bases fitting TRBD1. CDR1 is ENHRY and CDR2 is SYGVKD in the germline V gene. The trim removed 10 bases at V and 2 bases at J, leaving 9 bases unmatched. There are 14 residues in the CDR3. The CDR3 coding sequence is TGTGCCACCAAACCAGGGGGCTCACAAGAGACCCAGTACTTC. This codes for CATKPGGSQETQYF.

V is TRBV5-1 and J is TRBJ1-5; 8 bases line up with TRBD1. Germline CDR1 and CDR2: SGHRS and YFSETQ. The junction had 8 bases not matched to a gene; V was cut back by 4 bases and J by 5 bases. CDR3 length: 15 residues. The CDR3 nucleotides are TGCGCCAGCAGCGCCGACGGGACAGGTTATCAGCCCCAGCATTTT. Translating gives CASSADGTGYQPQHF.

This chain links TRBV7-2 with TRBJ2-2; D possibly corresponds to TRBD2 (5 bases). CDR1 and CDR2 (germline): SGHTA, FQGNSA. CDR3 length equals 18 residues. Trimming removed 5 bases at V and 4 bases at J, with 23 bases between. The CDR3 DNA reads as TGTGCCAGCAGCGCCCAACCGGGGTCGGCGGGCCTCACCGGGGAGCTGTTTTTT. This gives the protein CASSAQPGSAGLTGELFF.

The chain is built from TRBV25-1 and TRBJ1-3; D uncertain. The germline V gene has CDR1 MGHDK and CDR2 SYGVNS. The CDR3 is made up of 15 amino acids. Trimming removed 5 bases from V and 5 bases from J, with 16 bases in between. This chain's CDR3 is CASSPSRELRNTIYF. DNA for the CDR3: TGTGCCAGCAGTCCCTCCCGGGAGCTGCGAAACACCATATATTTT.

This clone was recorded once. The V call is TRBV23-1, the J call TRBJ1-3, with 7 bases identical to TRBD1. TRBV23-1 is known as an ORF, though its function is uncertain. This CDR3 is built from 17 residues. V was pared by 0 bases and J by 8 bases, with 13 bases of the junction left unmatched. Written as DNA, the CDR3 is TGCGCCAGCAGTCAATCCGAGAAGACAGGGAGTTTTGACACCATATATTTT. It encodes CASSQSEKTGSFDTIYF.

The chain recombines TRBV5-5 with TRBJ1-4, with 8 bases aligning to TRBD1. V dropped 4 bases and J dropped 1; count of bases not matched to a gene: 6. The CDR3 has 16 residues. From germline, CDR1 is SGHKS and CDR2 YYEKEE (reference sequence). The CDR3 protein is CASSPTGGGTNEKLFF. The CDR3 DNA reads as TGTGCCAGCAGCCCCACAGGGGGGGGAACTAATGAAAAACTGTTTTTT.

Written as DNA, the CDR3 is TGTGCTAGTGGTTTGGGGGGAGGAGGGGATCAGCCCCAGCATTTT. Translation: CASGLGGGGDQPQHF. The gene calls are TRBV12-5 and TRBJ1-5; perhaps TRBD1 as D (5 bases). The CDR3 spans 15 residues. The germline V gene encodes CDR1 LGHNT and CDR2 FRNRAP. Between the trimmed V and J ends, which lost 1 base and 5 bases, there was a span of 12 bases.

The rearrangement uses TRBV7-9 and TRBJ1-5; D is unresolved. The CDR3 runs 13 residues. The V end was cut by 2 bases, the J end by 4 bases, with 6 bases between. Germline V gene sequence: CDR1 SEHNR, CDR2 FQNEAQ (reference sequence). The CDR3 is CASSLIENQPQHF. As DNA, the CDR3 is TGTGCCAGCAGCTTAATAGAGAATCAGCCCCAGCATTTT.

The chain links TRBV28 to TRBJ1-1, with 7 bases matching TRBD1. Germline V lookup: CDR1 MDHEN, CDR2 SYDVKM. The CDR3 extends over 15 amino acids. V dropped 4 bases and J dropped 3; count of bases not matched to a gene: 8. Written as DNA, the CDR3 is TGTGCCAGCAGTTACTCACGACAGGGAGACACTGAAGCTTTCTTT. It is translated as CASSYSRQGDTEAFF.

This chain links TRBV12-5 with TRBJ1-4; TRBD1 matches at 11 bases. The CDR3 length is 16 residues. V shed 1 base, J shed 8 bases, and the junction held 6 bases outside the gene matches. The V gene's germline CDR1 is LGHNT and CDR2 FRNRAP. CDR3 loop: CASGLARTGGAEKLFF. The DNA of the CDR3 is TGTGCTAGTGGTTTGGCCAGGACAGGGGGCGCCGAAAAACTGTTTTTT.

The gene calls are TRBV14 and TRBJ2-5; maybe TRBD2 (6 bases). This CDR3 comprises 17 residues. Germline V lookup: CDR1 SGHDN, CDR2 FVKESK. V lost 5 bases to trimming and J lost 1 base, with 20 bases between them. In DNA form, the CDR3 reads TGTGCCAGCAGCAGAAAAACCGGGACTGTGACCCAAGAGACCCAGTACTTC. As protein: CASSRKTGTVTQETQYF.

This clone turned up a few times. CDR3: CASSQAPGLGEKLFF. The CDR3 DNA follows: TGTGCCAGCAGCCAAGCTCCAGGTCTCGGCGAAAAACTGTTTTTT. V and J are TRBV14 and TRBJ1-4; D not resolved. In germline, CDR1 is SGHDN, CDR2 FVKESK. This CDR3 is 15 amino acids long. Trimming removed 1 base at V and 8 bases at J, with 14 bases between.

Here the CDR3 DNA reads TGCGCCAGCAGCTCGGGACAGGAAAAAAACATTCAGTACTTC. Translation: CASSSGQEKNIQYF. The V gene is TRBV5-1, the J gene TRBJ2-4; 8 nucleotides agree with TRBD1. This CDR3 comprises 14 residues. Losses at the gene ends were 3 bases for V and 4 bases for J; bases not matched to a gene: 3. The germline CDR1 and CDR2 sequences are SGHRS and YFSETQ.

CDR3 sequence (DNA): TGCGCCAGCAGTTCAGGACAGTTCTATGAGCAGTACTTC. Translated, it gives CASSSGQFYEQYF. The V call is TRBV5-1, the J call TRBJ2-7; tentatively, D is TRBD1 (6 bases). The CDR3 has 13 residues. V lost 5 bases and J 7 bases, leaving 16 bases between the germline ends. CDR1 and CDR2 (germline): SGHRS, YFSETQ.

CDR3 residues: CASSPGHEAFF. As DNA, the CDR3 is TGTGCCAGTAGTCCGGGACATGAAGCTTTCTTT. The chain carries TRBV19 and TRBJ1-1, with D tentatively TRBD1 (6 bases). Germline V CDR1 and CDR2: LNHDA, SQIVND (reference sequence). V lost 5 bases to trimming and J lost 7 bases, with 8 bases between them. The CDR3 sequence is 11 residues long.

This chain links TRBV6-5 with TRBJ2-5; a possible D gene is TRBD2 (6 bases). The CDR3 length is 15 residues. Germline V gives CDR1 MNHEY, CDR2 SVGAGI. The V end was cut by 0 bases, the J end by 2 bases, with 10 bases between. For the CDR3, the DNA is TGTGCCAGCAGTTACTCGGGTAGCGGACAAGAGACCCAGTACTTC. Translation: CASSYSGSGQETQYF.

In this sample, this clone turned up many times. The chain is built from TRBV5-1 and TRBJ2-7; 9 positions agree with TRBD1. This CDR3 is built from 14 residues. After removal of 4 bases from V and 3 bases from J, the junction contained 5 bases not matched to a gene. In germline, CDR1 is SGHRS, CDR2 YFSETQ. This chain's CDR3 is CASSRQGGNYEQYF. The CDR3 DNA sequence: TGCGCCAGCAGCCGACAGGGGGGGAACTACGAGCAGTACTTC.